This record covers a single TCR beta chain. Its antigen is unknown. The source of the sample is a study of vaccination and CD4 T cells after COVID-19. Study at large: The interval from dose two to post-vaccine sampling had a median of about 66 days, and it ranged from 14 to 241. Study outcomes and limitations: Convalescent patients showed a median around 90% of reactive clones that were seen only post-vaccination. Within convalescent individuals, 304 out of 307 vaccine-specific clones proved to be spike mono-reactive.

V was shortened by 5 bases and J by 0 bases, with 4 bases between the two germline ends. The CDR3 runs 11 residues. Germline CDR1 and CDR2: DFQATT and SNEGSKA (reference sequence). Cultured CD4+ T cell DNA was sequenced using the Oncomine TCR Beta short-read assay. TCRdb redid the calling of the PCR reads with MiXCR, one entry per CDR3 protein. In the table there are about 20,000 distinct CDR3 sequences, around 80% of which are singletons. Treatment of the sample: approximately nine-day PBMC culture with coronavirus spike peptide pools or control peptides (ViraFEST assay). Researchers grew the cells for roughly ten days and then pulled out CD4+ T cells by negative selection.

The sample consisted of CD4+ T cells from blood, cultured in vitro, taken after SARS-CoV-2 vaccination. The TCR comes from a human donor who received a COVID-19 vaccine. The rearrangement joins TRBV20-1 to TRBJ1-1; D remains unclear. The CDR3 bases are TGCAGTGCTCAGATGAACACTGAAGCTTTCTTT. Its translation is CSAQMNTEAFF.